This TCR beta chain was found in a study of regulatory T cells in long-lasting Graves disease. Looking at the study overall: New Graves' disease cases had less than 3 months of antithyroid drugs.

On this clonotype itself: Its antigen is not known. The conserved phenylalanine or tryptophan is not found at the CDR3 terminus, so this likely reflects a read error.

The time point is: newly diagnosed GD, antithyroid drugs for less than 3 months. The TCR library was prepared using RNA isolated from PBMCs. Xi'an, China, was home to the endocrinology department that provided patients. Staff drew around 8.5 milliliters of peripheral blood into EDTA tubes. Study-wide findings and caveats: New patients shared fewer public clonotypes (about 1,000) than persistent patients did (about 2,700).

Germline lookup yields CDR1 LNHDA and CDR2 SQIVND (reference sequence). The CDR3 spans 14 residues. Unmatched junction bases numbered 9, after V lost 6 bases and J lost 5 bases. Assembly of TCR beta libraries relied on iRepertoire HTBI primers together with Arm-PCR of CDR3 regions. TCRdb itself ran the multiplex PCR reads through MiXCR, one entry per CDR3 protein. Among over 200,000 distinct CDR3 sequences listed, about 17% were seen once. Sequenced material: peripheral blood mononuclear cells (PBMCs), taken at new diagnosis, from a patient treated with antithyroid drugs. This receptor was identified in a female donor with Graves disease. The gene calls are TRBV19 and TRBJ2-5; 7 bases are shared with TRBD2. In nucleotides, the CDR3 is TGTGCCAGTAGCACCCCCGAACTAGCGGAGACCCAGTACCTC. Translation gives CASSTPELAETQYL.